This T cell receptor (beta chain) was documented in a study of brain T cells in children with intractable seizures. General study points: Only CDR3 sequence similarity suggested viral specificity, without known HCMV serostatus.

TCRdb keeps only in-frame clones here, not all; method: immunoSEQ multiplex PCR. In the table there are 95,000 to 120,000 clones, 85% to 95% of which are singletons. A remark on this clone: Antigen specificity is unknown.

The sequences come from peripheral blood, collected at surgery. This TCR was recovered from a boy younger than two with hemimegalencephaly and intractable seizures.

The CDR3 sequence: CASWGVGHEQYF. CDR3 bases: TGTGCCAGCTGGGGTGTGGGACACGAGCAGTACTTC. The chain combines TRBV6-5 with TRBJ2-7; perhaps D is TRBD1 or TRBD2 (5 bases each). Deletions cut 8 bases from V and 5 bases from J, with 13 bases between. The CDR3 length is 12 residues. Germline values: CDR1 MNHEY, CDR2 SVGAGI.